The 27 T cell receptor beta chains presented below share a single source sample, sequenced in a study of cytomegalovirus exposure and HLA in healthy donors. In the PCR, 60 Vbeta and 13 Jbeta primers were used. Using immunoSEQ multiplex PCR, the repertoire was profiled, and TCRdb retains in-frame clones only, with some absent. Seen here are approximately 79,000 clones, roughly 80% observed once, and the top ten hold around 2.1%. The material sequenced was PBMCs. These receptors all stem from a boy aged 5-17 years in good health and CMV-seronegative.

V and J are TRBV29-1 and TRBJ2-5, with 7 bases identical to TRBD2. Germline V gene sequence: CDR1 SQVTM, CDR2 ANQGSEA. The CDR3 is made up of 12 amino acids. The V gene end was trimmed by 4 bases and the J gene end by 4 bases; junction bases not matched to a gene: 3. The chain's CDR3 is CSVVPGGETQYF. The CDR3 DNA reads TGCAGCGTTGTTCCGGGGGGAGAGACCCAGTACTTC. Full variable domain (outside the CDR3, taken from reference TRBV29-1 and TRBJ2-5): SAVISQKPSRDICQRGTSLTIQCQVDSQVTMMFWYRQQPGQSLTLIATANQGSEATYESGFVIDKFPISRPNLTFSTLTVSNMSPEDSSIYLCSVVPGGETQYFGPGTRLLVL.

CDR3 nucleotide sequence: TGTGCCAGCAGTGCTAGTACCCCTCAAGATACGCAGTATTTT. It specifies CASSASTPQDTQYF. V usage is TRBV27 and J usage is TRBJ2-3, with D unresolved. Germline CDR1 MNHEY, CDR2 SMNVEV (reference sequence). This CDR3 contains 14 residues. Deletions cut 5 bases from V and 5 bases from J, with 14 bases between.

This chain connects TRBV30 to TRBJ1-3; TRBD1 matches 8 bases. Unmatched junction bases numbered 9, after V lost 2 bases and J lost 3 bases. Germline CDR1 and CDR2: GTSNPN and SVGIG (reference sequence). The length of the CDR3 is 16 residues. CDR3 bases: TGTGCCTGGAGTACTTCGGACAGGGTGGGTGGAAACACCATATATTTT. It is translated as CAWSTSDRVGGNTIYF.

The V gene is TRBV7-2, the J gene TRBJ2-7; D is possibly TRBD1 (5 bases). Germline V lookup: CDR1 SGHTA, CDR2 FQGNSA. Trimming took off 3 bases at V and 3 bases at J, with 9 bases between the two ends. The CDR3 runs 13 residues. The CDR3 is CASSFRTNYEQYF. The DNA for the CDR3 is TGTGCCAGCAGCTTCCGGACAAACTACGAGCAGTACTTC.

The genes are TRBV19 and TRBJ2-7; 8 bases are a match to TRBD1. CDR1 and CDR2 from the germline V gene are LNHDA and SQIVND (reference sequence). CDR3 length: 13 residues. J was trimmed by 2 bases and V by 8 bases; bases with no gene match: 5. This CDR3 is CASSDRGPYEQYF. The CDR3 DNA reads TGTGCCAGTTCAGACAGGGGTCCCTACGAGCAGTACTTC.

The chain carries TRBV13 and TRBJ2-1, with unresolved D. The ends were cut back, 2 bases at V and 8 bases at J, with 7 bases in the middle. Per the germline V gene, CDR1 is PRHDT and CDR2 is FYEKMQ (reference sequence). The CDR3 loop spans 12 amino acids. Here the CDR3 DNA reads TGTGCCAGCAGCTTACTCGTATATGAGCAGTTCTTC. It specifies CASSLLVYEQFF. The full variable domain, its missing parts supplied by reference TRBV13 and TRBJ2-1, is AAGVIQSPRHLIKEKRETATLKCYPIPRHDTVYWYQQGPGQDPQFLISFYEKMQSDKGSIPDRFSAQQFSDYHSELNMSSLELGDSALYFCASSLLVYEQFFGPGTRLTVL.

V is TRBV29-1 and J is TRBJ1-2; no clear D. The CDR3 runs 18 residues. Per germline, CDR1 SQVTM and CDR2 ANQGSEA. V lost 3 bases and J 3 bases, leaving 26 bases between the germline ends. This CDR3 reads CSVDGKKHSLPWHYGYTF. The DNA of the CDR3 is TGCAGCGTTGATGGCAAAAAGCACAGCCTCCCATGGCACTATGGCTACACCTTC. Filled out from reference TRBV29-1 and TRBJ1-2, the complete variable domain reads SAVISQKPSRDICQRGTSLTIQCQVDSQVTMMFWYRQQPGQSLTLIATANQGSEATYESGFVIDKFPISRPNLTFSTLTVSNMSPEDSSIYLCSVDGKKHSLPWHYGYTFGSGTRLTVV.

This clone was seen a few times. The chain uses TRBV4-3 and TRBJ2-1; perhaps TRBD2 as D (7 bases). Trimming shortened V by 0 bases and J by 5 bases, and 11 bases separated the two germline ends. This CDR3 has 15 residues. Germline V gene data show CDR1 as LGHNA and CDR2 as YSLEER. The CDR3 here is CASSQERGPHNEQFF. CDR3 nucleotide sequence: TGCGCCAGCAGCCAAGAGCGGGGGCCGCACAATGAGCAGTTCTTC.

CDR3 sequence: CASSPDRGPSYEQYF. The CDR3 DNA sequence: TGTGCCAGCAGTCCGGACAGGGGGCCCTCCTACGAGCAGTACTTC. This rearrangement joins TRBV28 to TRBJ2-7, with 11 bases that match TRBD1. The J segment lost 0 bases and the V segment lost 5 bases, leaving 3 bases of the junction unmatched. CDR3 length: 15 amino acids. The germline CDR1 and CDR2 sequences are MDHEN and SYDVKM.

This clone was detected only a few times. The gene calls are TRBV5-1 and TRBJ2-7; D is undetermined. The CDR3 extends over 14 amino acids. Germline assignment: CDR1 SGHRS and CDR2 YFSETQ. With 1 base removed from V and 3 bases from J, the gap between germline ends came to 11 bases. For the CDR3, the DNA is TGCGCCAGCAGCTTGTCCTTGACTTACTACGAGCAGTACTTC. As protein: CASSLSLTYYEQYF.

The V gene is TRBV28, the J gene TRBJ1-2, with D tentatively TRBD1 (6 bases). V lost 5 bases and J 2 bases, leaving 9 bases between the germline ends. The CDR3 totals 13 residues. Germline V gives CDR1 MDHEN, CDR2 SYDVKM. In DNA form, the CDR3 reads TGTGCCAGCAGTACCACAGGGAACTATGGCTACACCTTC. As protein: CASSTTGNYGYTF.

The J gene is TRBJ2-3, the V gene TRBV28, with 8 positions matching TRBD2. This CDR3 contains 14 residues. Germline V CDR1 and CDR2: MDHEN, SYDVKM. Trimming removed 4 bases from V and 0 bases from J; junction bases left unmatched: 0. CDR3 bases: TGTGCCAGCAGTTCTAGCGGGAGCACAGATACGCAGTATTTT. Translation gives CASSSSGSTDTQYF.

The V and J genes are TRBV30 and TRBJ2-7; D gene unclear. The germline V gene has CDR1 GTSNPN and CDR2 SVGIG (reference sequence). The CDR3 extends over 11 amino acids. V gave up 4 bases and J gave up 7 bases, with 11 bases separating them. The CDR3, as DNA: TGTGCCTGGATGAATGTCAGAGAGCAGTACTTC. Translated: CAWMNVREQYF.

This clone was observed once. The genes are TRBV28 and TRBJ1-1, with TRBD1 matching 9 bases. The germline gives CDR1 MDHEN, CDR2 SYDVKM. CDR3 length equals 16 residues. V gave up 11 bases and J gave up 0 bases; unmatched junction bases: 13. CDR3 bases: TGTGCCTCAAACACCGGGACAGGGCTTATGAACACTGAAGCTTTCTTT. It translates to CASNTGTGLMNTEAFF.

The gene calls are TRBV6-6 and TRBJ1-2; D may be TRBD1 (6 bases). The germline gives CDR1 MNHNY, CDR2 SVGAGI (reference sequence). This CDR3 has 16 amino acids. Trimming cost V 1 base and J 6 bases, with 18 bases left between them. The CDR3 DNA follows: TGTGCCAGCAGTTACTTCTTGACAGGAGACGTGGATGGCTACACCTTC. Its translation: CASSYFLTGDVDGYTF.

The chain couples TRBV4-3 to TRBJ2-3, with a tentative D call TRBD2 (5 bases). The germline V gene has CDR1 LGHNA and CDR2 YSLEER. V lost 0 bases to trimming and J lost 0 bases, with 10 bases between them. The CDR3 has 16 amino acids. The CDR3: CASSQDTGSSTDTQYF. CDR3 in DNA: TGCGCCAGCAGCCAAGATACGGGAAGTAGCACAGATACGCAGTATTTT.

J is TRBJ2-1 and V is TRBV25-1, with D possibly matching TRBD2 (6 bases). V lost 3 bases and J 6 bases, leaving 15 bases between the germline ends. CDR1 MGHDK and CDR2 SYGVNS come from the germline V gene. The CDR3 is made up of 15 amino acids. This CDR3 reads CASSDQPGLRNEQFF. The CDR3 coding sequence is TGTGCCAGCAGTGACCAACCGGGACTTCGCAATGAGCAGTTCTTC.

The gene calls are TRBV28 and TRBJ1-5; possible D gene TRBD1, 5 bases. V dropped 8 bases and J dropped 2 bases, with 25 bases sitting between them. This CDR3 is built from 18 residues. Germline CDR1 and CDR2: MDHEN and SYDVKM. CDR3 sequence reads: CASRKFPGLYKGNQPQHF. The DNA for the CDR3 is TGTGCCAGCCGAAAGTTCCCAGGGCTCTATAAGGGCAATCAGCCCCAGCATTTT.

J is TRBJ2-7 and V is TRBV7-9; 10 bases line up with TRBD1. V dropped 5 bases and J dropped 4; count of bases not matched to a gene: 5. Germline values: CDR1 SEHNR, CDR2 FQNEAQ (reference sequence). This CDR3 has 14 amino acids. The CDR3 is CASSVGQGKYEQYF. The DNA for the CDR3 is TGTGCCAGCAGCGTGGGACAGGGGAAATACGAGCAGTACTTC.

The CDR3 DNA reads TGCGCCAGCAGCATTGACATGAGCTCTGGAAACACCATATATTTT. This encodes CASSIDMSSGNTIYF. This chain connects TRBV4-1 to TRBJ1-3; no definite D call. The CDR3 is 15 amino acids. Deletions cut 5 bases from V and 0 bases from J, with 11 bases between. In germline, CDR1 is MGHRA, CDR2 YSYEKL.

V and J are TRBV5-8 and TRBJ1-1, with D possibly matching TRBD1 (6 bases). Per germline, CDR1 SGHTS and CDR2 YDEGEE. The germline V and J ends were trimmed by 1 base and 1 base, with 11 bases remaining between them. The CDR3 totals 15 residues. This CDR3 is CASSLLGGPNTEAFF. The CDR3 region has the DNA TGTGCCAGCAGCTTGCTTGGGGGCCCGAACACTGAAGCTTTCTTT.

V usage is TRBV7-2 and J usage is TRBJ2-3, with 11 bases matching TRBD2. The CDR3 spans 19 residues. CDR1 and CDR2 (germline): SGHTA, FQGNSA. V dropped 4 bases and J dropped 0; count of bases not matched to a gene: 12. The CDR3, as DNA: TGTGCCAGCAGCTACAGAGGGTTTGCTAGCGGGGGGAGCACAGATACGCAGTATTTT. Residues: CASSYRGFASGGSTDTQYF.

The chain has TRBV29-1 and TRBJ1-4, with TRBD1 as a possible D gene (6 bases). CDR1 and CDR2 from the germline V gene are SQVTM and ANQGSEA. V lost 6 bases and J 5 bases, leaving 16 bases between the germline ends. This CDR3 spans 14 amino acids. In DNA form, the CDR3 reads TGCAGCGTGGGAGACAGGTGGAAAAATGAAAAACTGTTTTTT. Its protein product is CSVGDRWKNEKLFF.

This clone occurred once. J is TRBJ2-6 and V is TRBV7-8, with TRBD1 as a possible D gene (6 bases). V was trimmed by 4 bases and J by 1 base, leaving 14 bases between them. The CDR3 extends over 17 amino acids. Per the germline V gene, CDR1 is SGHVS and CDR2 is FQNEAQ. Here the CDR3 reads CASSSPWTASGANVLTF. In DNA, the CDR3 is TGTGCCAGCAGCTCTCCCTGGACAGCTTCTGGGGCCAACGTCCTGACTTTC.

This clone appeared a few times. V is TRBV28 and J is TRBJ1-4, with 8 nucleotides matching TRBD1. CDR3 size: 15 residues. Germline-derived CDR1 and CDR2 are MDHEN and SYDVKM. With 8 bases clipped from V and 3 bases from J, the junction kept 8 bases outside the gene matches. The chain's CDR3 is CASGGPGQANEKLFF. As DNA, the CDR3 is TGTGCCAGCGGGGGGCCGGGACAGGCTAATGAAAAACTGTTTTTT.

The chain couples TRBV5-1 to TRBJ1-1; perhaps TRBD1 as D (5 bases). The CDR3 extends over 18 amino acids. V lost 1 base and J lost 0, with 19 bases in between. CDR1 SGHRS and CDR2 YFSETQ come from the germline V gene. In nucleotides, the CDR3 is TGCGCCAGCAGCTTGATCAGCTCAACCTTAGGGGTGAACACTGAAGCTTTCTTT. Its translation: CASSLISSTLGVNTEAFF. The whole variable domain, filled in from reference TRBV5-1 and TRBJ1-1, reads KAGVTQTPRYLIKTRGQQVTLSCSPISGHRSVSWYQQTPGQGLQFLFEYFSETQRNKGNFPGRFSGRQFSNSRSEMNVSTLELGDSALYLCASSLISSTLGVNTEAFFGQGTRLTVV.

The chain uses TRBV13 and TRBJ2-7; 9 positions agree with TRBD1. V gave up 5 bases and J gave up 0 bases; unmatched junction bases: 11. Looked up from germline, CDR1 is PRHDT and CDR2 is FYEKMQ (reference sequence). This CDR3 is 17 amino acids long. In DNA form, the CDR3 reads TGTGCCAGCAGCGTCCGGGACAGGGTCCTGAGCTCCTACGAGCAGTACTTC. It encodes CASSVRDRVLSSYEQYF.